The entry below describes one TCR beta chain. Its matching antigen is unknown. This specimen comes from a study of blood T cells in healthy people across ages. The V gene's germline CDR1 is MGHRA and CDR2 YSYEKL. This CDR3 comprises 14 residues. A J-beta primer mix and a sample-barcoded 5' primer were used in a second PCR of about 6 to 12 cycles. From the 5' RACE reads, TCRdb called clonotypes with MiXCR, one entry per CDR3 protein. The sample includes some 760,000 distinct CDR3 sequences, around a quarter seen only once; the top ten take under 9.5%. Broader study findings: More naive CD4+ cells and higher diversity were found in long-lived than in aged donors.

The same sample was also studied in work on T cells of mothers and their children.

The origin of this receptor is a boy between 10 and 17 years old in good health. V is TRBV4-1 and J is TRBJ2-5; D remains ambiguous. The J call may be wrong; the DNA end is better matched by TRBJ2-1. Sample: blood. The CDR3 nucleotides read TGCGCCAGCAGCCCAGGCGGCCATTACAATGAGCAGTTCTTC. Translating it yields CASSPGGHYNEQFF.